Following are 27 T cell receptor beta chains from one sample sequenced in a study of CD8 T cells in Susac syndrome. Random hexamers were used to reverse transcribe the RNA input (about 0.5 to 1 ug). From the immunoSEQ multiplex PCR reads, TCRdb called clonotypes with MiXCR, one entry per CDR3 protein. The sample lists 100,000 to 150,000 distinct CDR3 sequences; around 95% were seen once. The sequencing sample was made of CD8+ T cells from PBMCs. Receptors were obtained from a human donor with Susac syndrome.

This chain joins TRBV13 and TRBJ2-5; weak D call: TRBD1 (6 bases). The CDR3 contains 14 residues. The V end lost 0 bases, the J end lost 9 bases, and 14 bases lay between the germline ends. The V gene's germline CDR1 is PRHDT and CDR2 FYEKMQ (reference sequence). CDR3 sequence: CASSLGLDRWAQYF. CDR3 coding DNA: TGTGCCAGCAGCTTAGGCCTCGACAGGTGGGCCCAGTACTTC.

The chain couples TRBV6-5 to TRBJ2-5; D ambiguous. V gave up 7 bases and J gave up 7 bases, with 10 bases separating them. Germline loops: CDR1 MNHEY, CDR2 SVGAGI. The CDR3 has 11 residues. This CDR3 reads CASTESGTQYF. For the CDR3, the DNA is TGTGCCAGCACCGAGTCCGGGACCCAGTACTTC.

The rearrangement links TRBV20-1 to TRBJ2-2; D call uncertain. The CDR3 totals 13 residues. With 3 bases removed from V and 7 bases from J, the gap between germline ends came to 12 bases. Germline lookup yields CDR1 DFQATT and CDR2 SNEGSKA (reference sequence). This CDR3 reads CSASLGEVGELFF. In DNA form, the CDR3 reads TGCAGTGCTAGTCTTGGGGAAGTCGGGGAGCTGTTTTTT.

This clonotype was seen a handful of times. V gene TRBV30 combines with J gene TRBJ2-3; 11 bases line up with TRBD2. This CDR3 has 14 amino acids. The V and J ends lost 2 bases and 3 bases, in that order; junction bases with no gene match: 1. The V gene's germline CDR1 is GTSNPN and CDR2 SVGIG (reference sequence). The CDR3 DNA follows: TGTGCCTGGAGTACTAGCGGGGGTACAGATACGCAGTATTTT. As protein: CAWSTSGGTDTQYF.

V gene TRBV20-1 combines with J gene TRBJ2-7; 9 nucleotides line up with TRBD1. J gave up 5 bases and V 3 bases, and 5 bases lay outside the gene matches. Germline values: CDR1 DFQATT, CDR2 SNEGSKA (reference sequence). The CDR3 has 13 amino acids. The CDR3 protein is CSASPGQGHEQYF. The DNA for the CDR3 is TGCAGTGCTAGCCCGGGACAGGGTCACGAGCAGTACTTC.

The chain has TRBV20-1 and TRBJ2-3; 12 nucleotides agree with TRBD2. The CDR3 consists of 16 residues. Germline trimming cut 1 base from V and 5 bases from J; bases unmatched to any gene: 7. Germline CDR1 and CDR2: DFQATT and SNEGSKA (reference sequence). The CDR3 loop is CSARGPSGGAEDTQYF. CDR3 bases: TGCAGTGCTAGAGGGCCTAGCGGGGGGGCTGAAGATACGCAGTATTTT.

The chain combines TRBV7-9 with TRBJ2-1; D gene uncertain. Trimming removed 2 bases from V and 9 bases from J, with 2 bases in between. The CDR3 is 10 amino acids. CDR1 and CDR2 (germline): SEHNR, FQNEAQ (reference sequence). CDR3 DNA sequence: TGTGCCAGCAGCTTAACTGAGCAGTTCTTC. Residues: CASSLTEQFF.

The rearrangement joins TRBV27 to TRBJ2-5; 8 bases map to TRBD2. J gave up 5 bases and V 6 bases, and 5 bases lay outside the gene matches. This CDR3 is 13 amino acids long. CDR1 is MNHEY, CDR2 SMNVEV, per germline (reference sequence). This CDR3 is CASSDVAGETQYF. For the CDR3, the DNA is TGTGCCAGCAGCGACGTAGCGGGGGAGACCCAGTACTTC.

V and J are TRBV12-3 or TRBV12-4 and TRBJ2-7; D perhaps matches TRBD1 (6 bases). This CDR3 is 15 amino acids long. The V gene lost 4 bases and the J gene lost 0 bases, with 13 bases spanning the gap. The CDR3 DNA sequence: TGTGCCAGCAGTTCCGGGACAAGGAACTCCTACGAGCAGTACTTC. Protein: CASSSGTRNSYEQYF.

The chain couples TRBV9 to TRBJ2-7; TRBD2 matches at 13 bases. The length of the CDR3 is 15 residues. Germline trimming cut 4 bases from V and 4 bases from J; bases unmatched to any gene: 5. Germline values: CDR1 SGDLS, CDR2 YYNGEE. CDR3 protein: CASSPSTSGGYEQYF. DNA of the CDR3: TGTGCCAGCAGCCCCTCGACTAGCGGGGGGTACGAGCAGTACTTC.

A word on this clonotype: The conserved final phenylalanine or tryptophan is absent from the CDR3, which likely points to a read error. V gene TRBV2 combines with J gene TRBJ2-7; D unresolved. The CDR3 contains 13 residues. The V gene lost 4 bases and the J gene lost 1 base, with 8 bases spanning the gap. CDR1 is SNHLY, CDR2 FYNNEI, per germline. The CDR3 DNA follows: TGTGCCAGCAGTGTCGGCAGGTCCTACGAGCAGTACTTG. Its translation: CASSVGRSYEQYL.

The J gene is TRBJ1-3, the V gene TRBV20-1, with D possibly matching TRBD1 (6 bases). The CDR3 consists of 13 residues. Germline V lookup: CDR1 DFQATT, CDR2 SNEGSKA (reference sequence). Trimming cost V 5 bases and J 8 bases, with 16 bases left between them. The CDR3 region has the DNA TGCAGTGCTCCTGGACAGTTGACGGACACCATATATTTT. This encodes CSAPGQLTDTIYF.

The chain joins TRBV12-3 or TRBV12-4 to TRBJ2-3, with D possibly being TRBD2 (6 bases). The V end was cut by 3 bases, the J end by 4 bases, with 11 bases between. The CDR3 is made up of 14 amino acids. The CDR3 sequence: CASSLWRAPDTQYF. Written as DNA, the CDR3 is TGTGCCAGCAGTTTGTGGAGGGCCCCAGATACGCAGTATTTT.

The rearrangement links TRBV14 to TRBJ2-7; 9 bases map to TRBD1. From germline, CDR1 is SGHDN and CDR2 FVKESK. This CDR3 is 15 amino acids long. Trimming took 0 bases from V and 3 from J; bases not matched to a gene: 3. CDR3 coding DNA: TGTGCCAGCAGCCAAGAAACAGGGGGCTTCTACGAGCAGTACTTC. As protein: CASSQETGGFYEQYF.

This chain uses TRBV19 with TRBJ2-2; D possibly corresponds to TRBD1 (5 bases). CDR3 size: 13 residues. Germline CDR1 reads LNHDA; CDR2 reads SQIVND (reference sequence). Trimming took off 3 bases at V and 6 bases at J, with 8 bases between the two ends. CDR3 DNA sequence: TGTGCCAGTAGTATTGGGGCCCCCGGGGAGCTGTTTTTT. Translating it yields CASSIGAPGELFF.

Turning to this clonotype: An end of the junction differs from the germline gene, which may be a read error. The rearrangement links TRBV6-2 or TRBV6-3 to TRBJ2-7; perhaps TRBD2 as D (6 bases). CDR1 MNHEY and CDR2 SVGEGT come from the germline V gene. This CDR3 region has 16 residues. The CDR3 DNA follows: TGTGCCAGCAGCTACTCCCGGGAGCGCAGCTCCTACGAGCAGTACTTC. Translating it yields CASSYSRERSSYEQYF.

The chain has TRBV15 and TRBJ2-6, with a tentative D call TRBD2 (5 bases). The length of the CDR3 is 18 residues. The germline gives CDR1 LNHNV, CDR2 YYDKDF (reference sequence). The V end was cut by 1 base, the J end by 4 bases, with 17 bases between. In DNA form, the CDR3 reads TGTGCCACCAGCAGAGCGTCCGCGTCGGGAACCGGGGCCAACGTCCTGACTTTC. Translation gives CATSRASASGTGANVLTF.

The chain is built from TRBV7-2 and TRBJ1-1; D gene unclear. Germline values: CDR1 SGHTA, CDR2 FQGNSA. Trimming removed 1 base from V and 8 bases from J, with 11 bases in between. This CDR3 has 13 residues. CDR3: CASSLVRLTEAFF. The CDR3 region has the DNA TGTGCCAGCAGCTTAGTACGTTTGACCGAAGCTTTCTTT.

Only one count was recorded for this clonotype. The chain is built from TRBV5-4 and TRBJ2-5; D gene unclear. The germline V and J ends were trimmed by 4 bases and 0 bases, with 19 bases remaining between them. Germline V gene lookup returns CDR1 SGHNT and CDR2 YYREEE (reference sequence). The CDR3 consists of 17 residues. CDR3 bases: TGTGCCAGCAGCCGAGCTACCTCTAGAATAGACCAAGAGACCCAGTACTTC. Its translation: CASSRATSRIDQETQYF.

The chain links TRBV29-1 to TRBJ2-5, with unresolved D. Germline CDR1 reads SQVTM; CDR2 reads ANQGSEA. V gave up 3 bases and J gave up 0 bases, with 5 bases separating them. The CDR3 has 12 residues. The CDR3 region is CSVDTYQETQYF. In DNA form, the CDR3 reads TGCAGCGTTGACACGTACCAAGAGACCCAGTACTTC.

The CDR3 coding sequence is TGTGCCAGCAGTTCCCCTCGGGGACTACCCTACAATGAGCAGTTCTTC. It is translated as CASSSPRGLPYNEQFF. This rearrangement joins TRBV27 to TRBJ2-1; 7 positions match TRBD2. Germline V gives CDR1 MNHEY, CDR2 SMNVEV (reference sequence). V lost 4 bases to trimming and J lost 2 bases; unmatched junction nucleotides: 8. The CDR3 is 16 amino acids.

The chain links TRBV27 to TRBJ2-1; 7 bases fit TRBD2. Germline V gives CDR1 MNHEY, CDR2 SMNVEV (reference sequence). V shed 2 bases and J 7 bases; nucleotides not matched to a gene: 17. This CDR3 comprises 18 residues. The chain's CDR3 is CASSLVGSSGLLRNEQFF. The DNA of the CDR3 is TGTGCCAGCAGTTTAGTAGGGAGTAGCGGGTTGCTACGGAATGAGCAGTTCTTC.

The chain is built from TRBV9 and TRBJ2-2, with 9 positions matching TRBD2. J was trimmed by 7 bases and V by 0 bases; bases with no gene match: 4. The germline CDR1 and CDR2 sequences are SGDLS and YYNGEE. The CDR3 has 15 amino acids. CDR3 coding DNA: TGTGCCAGCAGCGTAGCAGGACTAGCGTTCGGGGAGCTGTTTTTT. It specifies CASSVAGLAFGELFF. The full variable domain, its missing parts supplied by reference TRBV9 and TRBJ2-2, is DSGVTQTPKHLITATGQRVTLRCSPRSGDLSVYWYQQSLDQGLQFLIQYYNGEERAKGNILERFSAQQFPDLHSELNLSSLELGDSALYFCASSVAGLAFGELFFGEGSRLTVL.

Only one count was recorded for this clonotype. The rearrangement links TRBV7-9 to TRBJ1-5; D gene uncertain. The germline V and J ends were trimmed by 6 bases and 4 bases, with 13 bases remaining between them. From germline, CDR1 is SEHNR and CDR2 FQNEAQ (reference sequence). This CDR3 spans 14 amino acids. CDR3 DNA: TGTGCCAGCAGTCTGTCGGTAGGGAATCAGCCCCAGCATTTT. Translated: CASSLSVGNQPQHF.

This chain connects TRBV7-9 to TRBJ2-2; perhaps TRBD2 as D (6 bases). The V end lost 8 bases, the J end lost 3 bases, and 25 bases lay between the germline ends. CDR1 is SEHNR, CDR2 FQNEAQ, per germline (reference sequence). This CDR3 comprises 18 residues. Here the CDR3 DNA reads TGTGCCAGCTGCCGGCCAAATAGGTGGGAGGAGGACACCGGGGAGCTGTTTTTT. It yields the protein CASCRPNRWEEDTGELFF.

The CDR3 DNA reads as TGTGCCAGCAGCTCTCTAGGCTGGGTAGTCCCCGGGGAGCTGTTTTTT. This encodes CASSSLGWVVPGELFF. The gene calls are TRBV7-2 and TRBJ2-2; D unresolved. The CDR3 has 16 residues. CDR1 and CDR2 from the germline V gene are SGHTA and FQGNSA. V lost 4 bases and J 6 bases, leaving 18 bases between the germline ends.

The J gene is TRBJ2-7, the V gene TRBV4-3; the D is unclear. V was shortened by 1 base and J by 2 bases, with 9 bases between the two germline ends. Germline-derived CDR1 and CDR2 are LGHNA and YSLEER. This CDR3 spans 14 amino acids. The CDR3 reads CASSQAYTPYEQYF. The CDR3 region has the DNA TGCGCCAGCAGCCAAGCCTACACCCCCTACGAGCAGTACTTC.